The 30 T cell receptor beta chains given below trace back to one sample, sequenced in a study of T cell repertoires in ileal Crohn's disease. TCRdb's table, derived via immunoSEQ multiplex PCR, lists solely in-frame clones and lacks some. This sample carries 15,000 to 20,000 clones, 72% of them seen once, and the ten largest clones take approximately 5%. Sequencing input: ileal tissue. The receptor source for this set is an adult with Crohn's disease.

The genes are TRBV4-2 and TRBJ1-4, with 7 bases matching TRBD1. This CDR3 spans 14 amino acids. V dropped 4 bases and J dropped 4; count of bases not matched to a gene: 3. Germline V lookup: CDR1 LGHNA, CDR2 YNFKEQ. The CDR3 reads CASSPDRSNEKLFF. The CDR3 DNA sequence: TGTGCCAGCAGCCCGGACAGGAGTAATGAAAAACTGTTTTTT.

This chain uses TRBV6-1 with TRBJ2-5; a weak D match, TRBD1 (5 bases). CDR3 length: 13 residues. Germline values: CDR1 MNHNS, CDR2 SASEGT. Between the trimmed V and J ends, which lost 4 bases and 9 bases, there was a span of 15 bases. This CDR3 is CASSGQGKKAQYF. CDR3 nucleotide sequence: TGTGCCAGCAGTGGCCAGGGCAAAAAGGCCCAGTACTTC.

This chain joins TRBV10-1 and TRBJ2-5; unclear D gene. The better agreement between TRBJ2-7 and the DNA end casts doubt on the J call. Looked up from germline, CDR1 is WNHNN and CDR2 is SYGVQD (reference sequence). The CDR3 covers 15 residues. CDR3 DNA: TGCGCCAGCAGTAGACCGGAGCAGCTTTACTACGAGCAGTACTTC. It codes for CASSRPEQLYYEQYF.

This clone is a singleton in its sample. This rearrangement joins TRBV28 to TRBJ1-2; D not resolved. The length of the CDR3 is 14 residues. Trimming cost V 1 base and J 3 bases, with 9 bases left between them. In germline, CDR1 is MDHEN, CDR2 SYDVKM. The CDR3 nucleotides read TGTGCCAGCAGTTTATTGCGGAACCACTATGGCTACACCTTC. Translated, it gives CASSLLRNHYGYTF.

This sequence joins TRBV5-1 and TRBJ1-5, with a tentative D call TRBD1 (5 bases). V lost 4 bases, J lost 5 bases, and 16 bases lay in between. CDR3 length equals 15 residues. In germline, CDR1 is SGHRS, CDR2 YFSETQ. The CDR3 reads CASSPRPGPDQPQHF. The CDR3 DNA follows: TGCGCCAGCAGCCCGAGGCCAGGGCCCGATCAGCCCCAGCATTTT. The variable domain in full, completed from reference TRBV5-1 and TRBJ1-5, reads KAGVTQTPRYLIKTRGQQVTLSCSPISGHRSVSWYQQTPGQGLQFLFEYFSETQRNKGNFPGRFSGRQFSNSRSEMNVSTLELGDSALYLCASSPRPGPDQPQHFGDGTRLSIL.

This CDR3 reads CASSLFSVISNTGELFF. The CDR3 nucleotides read TGTGCCAGCAGCTTATTCTCTGTTATTTCGAACACCGGGGAGCTGTTTTTT. The chain recombines TRBV7-8 with TRBJ2-2; D remains ambiguous. Per the germline V gene, CDR1 is SGHVS and CDR2 is FQNEAQ. The V gene lost 2 bases and the J gene lost 0 bases, with 13 bases spanning the gap. The length of the CDR3 is 17 residues. Drawing the rest from reference TRBV7-8 and TRBJ2-2, the complete variable domain is GAGVSQSPRYKVAKRGQDVALRCDPISGHVSLFWYQQALGQGPEFLTYFQNEAQLDKSGLPSDRFFAERPEGSVSTLKIQRTQQEDSAVYLCASSLFSVISNTGELFFGEGSRLTVL.

The chain has TRBV4-2 and TRBJ2-1; 13 nucleotides line up with TRBD2. Per germline, CDR1 LGHNA and CDR2 YNFKEQ. Unmatched junction bases numbered 5, after V lost 1 base and J lost 8 bases. The CDR3 loop spans 16 amino acids. The CDR3: CASSQVLAGGPHEQFF. CDR3 coding DNA: TGTGCCAGCAGCCAAGTACTAGCGGGGGGGCCTCATGAGCAGTTCTTC.

The chain links TRBV2 to TRBJ2-6, with a tentative D call TRBD2 (6 bases). CDR3 size: 15 residues. V was cut by 6 bases and J by 2 bases, with 11 bases left in between. CDR1 and CDR2 (germline): SNHLY, FYNNEI. The CDR3 DNA is TGTGCCAGCAGGGGGGGAACCACTGGGGCCAACGTCCTGACTTTC. This gives the protein CASRGGTTGANVLTF. Full variable domain (outside the CDR3, taken from reference TRBV2 and TRBJ2-6): EPEVTQTPSHQVTQMGQEVILRCVPISNHLYFYWYRQILGQKVEFLVSFYNNEISEKSEIFDDQFSVERPDGSNFTLKIRSTKLEDSAMYFCASRGGTTGANVLTFGAGSRLTVL.

This clone appeared a few times. This chain connects TRBV7-8 to TRBJ2-1; D remains ambiguous. Deletions cut 5 bases from V and 3 bases from J, with 23 bases between. In germline, CDR1 is SGHVS, CDR2 FQNEAQ. The CDR3 length is 18 residues. CDR3 sequence (DNA): TGTGCCAGCAGCCAACCGGGTGGGTCGGAAACGCTCTACAATGAGCAGTTCTTC. Protein product: CASSQPGGSETLYNEQFF.

The chain recombines TRBV10-2 with TRBJ1-4; D is perhaps TRBD1 (5 bases). The CDR3 sequence is 15 residues long. V lost 8 bases and J 0 bases, leaving 13 bases between the germline ends. Germline values: CDR1 WSHSY, CDR2 SAAADI. The CDR3 nucleotides are TGCGCCAGCCGACAGAAAAACCCAACTAATGAAAAACTGTTTTTT. This encodes CASRQKNPTNEKLFF.

V usage is TRBV6-1 and J usage is TRBJ2-7; weak D call: TRBD1 (6 bases). Trimming pared 2 bases from V and 2 bases from J, leaving 13 bases between. Germline CDR1 MNHNS, CDR2 SASEGT. The CDR3 covers 15 residues. The CDR3 protein is CASSEPGQLPYEQYF. The DNA for the CDR3 is TGTGCCAGCAGTGAACCTGGACAGCTTCCCTACGAGCAGTACTTC.

The chain joins TRBV6-9 to TRBJ1-2; unclear D gene. V was shortened by 6 bases and J by 3 bases, with 5 bases between the two germline ends. This CDR3 spans 11 amino acids. In germline, CDR1 is MNHGY, CDR2 SVAAGI. The CDR3 is CASRTDYGYTF. The CDR3, as DNA: TGTGCCAGCAGGACTGACTATGGCTACACCTTC.

The V call is TRBV11-2, the J call TRBJ2-7; maybe TRBD2 (5 bases). V lost 5 bases and J lost 6, with 14 bases in between. The CDR3 runs 13 residues. Looked up from germline, CDR1 is SGHAT and CDR2 is FQNNGV. CDR3 sequence reads: CASSPTRMGEQYF. Written as DNA, the CDR3 is TGTGCCAGCAGCCCCACTAGGATGGGCGAGCAGTACTTC.

Comments on this clone: At one boundary the junction diverges from the germline segment, which might be a read error. The genes are TRBV4-1 and TRBJ2-7, with TRBD1 matching over 7 bases. CDR1 MGHRA and CDR2 YSYEKL come from the germline V gene. The CDR3 spans 16 residues. The CDR3 sequence is CASSQDASGGSYEQYF. In DNA form, the CDR3 reads TGTGCCAGCAGCCAAGATGCGTCAGGGGGCTCCTACGAGCAGTACTTC.

The chain combines TRBV30 with TRBJ2-4; D perhaps matches TRBD2 (7 bases). The CDR3 length is 16 residues. Germline V lookup: CDR1 GTSNPN, CDR2 SVGIG (reference sequence). CDR3 residues: CGGSVGAASSKNIQYF. The CDR3 nucleotides read TGTGGCGGGAGCGTGGGGGCAGCGTCTAGCAAAAACATTCAGTACTTC. The full variable domain, in which reference TRBV30 and TRBJ2-4 provide the parts outside the CDR3, is SQTIHQWPATLVQPVGSPLSLECTVEGTSNPNLYWYRQAAGRGLQLLFYSVGIGQISSEVPQNLSASRPQDRQFILSSKKLLLSDSGFYLCGGSVGAASSKNIQYFGAGTRLSVL.

The chain combines TRBV7-8 with TRBJ1-6; D call uncertain. The germline CDR1 and CDR2 sequences are SGHVS and FQNEAQ. The length of the CDR3 is 13 residues. Trimming removed 1 base at V and 9 bases at J, with 7 bases between. The CDR3 DNA sequence: TGTGCCAGCAGCTTAGGCGGTGCTTCACCCCTCCACTTT. It encodes CASSLGGASPLHF.

With respect to this clone: The junction shows a germline mismatch at one end, possibly a read error. The chain links TRBV25-1 to TRBJ1-5; D unresolved. The length of the CDR3 is 14 residues. Germline V gene sequence: CDR1 MGHDK, CDR2 SYGVNS. The CDR3 DNA follows: TGTGCCGGCAGTGAAGGGCAGCTAAATCAGCCCCAGCATTTT. Its translation is CAGSEGQLNQPQHF.

This clone was counted once. V usage is TRBV5-1 and J usage is TRBJ2-7, with TRBD1 matching 7 bases. CDR3 size: 12 residues. The V gene's germline CDR1 is SGHRS and CDR2 YFSETQ. After removal of 5 bases from V and 6 bases from J, the junction contained 5 bases not matched to a gene. Here the CDR3 reads CASRRGGVEQYF. CDR3 coding DNA: TGCGCCAGCAGAAGAGGGGGCGTCGAGCAGTACTTC.

The chain is built from TRBV2 and TRBJ2-2, with a tentative D call TRBD2 (5 bases). The CDR3 is 14 residues long. Between the trimmed V and J ends, which lost 5 bases and 3 bases, there was a span of 10 bases. CDR1 and CDR2 from the germline V gene are SNHLY and FYNNEI. This chain's CDR3 is CASSPLRDTGELFF. CDR3 bases: TGTGCCAGCAGTCCTCTGAGGGACACCGGGGAGCTGTTTTTT.

This clone occurred a few times. CDR3 DNA: TGTGCCAGCAGTGAAGCCCCGAAACCTATCACAGATACGCAGTATTTT. Residues: CASSEAPKPITDTQYF. The chain links TRBV2 to TRBJ2-3; D gene uncertain. Germline lookup yields CDR1 SNHLY and CDR2 FYNNEI. CDR3 size: 16 residues. Deletions cut 0 bases from V and 2 bases from J, with 12 bases between.

The CDR3 DNA follows: TGTGCCTGGAGTCCTCAACAGGGGGACCCCCTCCACTTT. Translation gives CAWSPQQGDPLHF. This sequence joins TRBV30 and TRBJ1-6; 8 positions agree with TRBD1. There are 13 residues in the CDR3. Germline CDR1 is GTSNPN and CDR2 is SVGIG (reference sequence). Unmatched junction bases numbered 7, after V lost 2 bases and J lost 13 bases.

The chain employs TRBV5-6 and TRBJ2-1; 11 bases are a match to TRBD2. The V and J ends lost 1 base and 9 bases, in that order; junction bases with no gene match: 9. This CDR3 contains 16 residues. From germline, CDR1 is SGHDT and CDR2 YYEEEE. The CDR3 coding sequence is TGTGCCAGCAGCTTGCCACTAGCGGGGGTCCTGGGTGAGCAGTTCTTC. It is translated as CASSLPLAGVLGEQFF.

V gene TRBV5-1 combines with J gene TRBJ1-6; no reliable D call. This CDR3 comprises 15 residues. CDR1 and CDR2 (germline): SGHRS, YFSETQ. V gave up 5 bases and J gave up 6 bases, with 15 bases separating them. The DNA for the CDR3 is TGCGCCAGCAGTTACTGGGAGTTTCCTAATTCACCCCTCCACTTT. This gives the protein CASSYWEFPNSPLHF.

The chain joins TRBV7-2 to TRBJ2-7; possible D gene TRBD2, 6 bases. CDR1 and CDR2 from the germline V gene are SGHTA and FQGNSA. There are 14 residues in the CDR3. V lost 2 bases and J 7 bases, leaving 15 bases between the germline ends. The CDR3: CASSLHGTLREQYF. Written as DNA, the CDR3 is TGTGCCAGCAGCTTACACGGGACTCTGCGTGAGCAGTACTTC.

This clone was seen once. The rearrangement links TRBV6-1 to TRBJ2-7, with TRBD1 matching over 7 bases. The CDR3 has 14 amino acids. CDR1 is MNHNS and CDR2 is SASEGT in the germline V gene. V gave up 7 bases and J gave up 3 bases; unmatched junction bases: 9. The CDR3 sequence is CASKTGDAYYEQYF. The CDR3 DNA reads as TGTGCCAGCAAAACAGGGGACGCATACTACGAGCAGTACTTC.

The rearrangement links TRBV6-7 to TRBJ1-2; a weak D match, TRBD1 (6 bases). TRBV6-7 is known as an ORF, though its function is uncertain. V was trimmed by 7 bases and J by 8 bases, leaving 23 bases between them. This CDR3 is built from 15 residues. CDR3 protein: CASKVSNRAVKGYTF. CDR3 DNA: TGTGCCAGCAAGGTATCGAACAGGGCTGTTAAGGGCTACACCTTC.

The rearrangement joins TRBV10-2 to TRBJ2-2; 7 bases agree with TRBD2. The V and J ends lost 2 bases and 4 bases, in that order; junction bases with no gene match: 10. Germline V gives CDR1 WSHSY, CDR2 SAAADI. The CDR3 runs to 17 residues. CDR3 region: CASSEVGGVGPTGELFF. In nucleotides, the CDR3 is TGCGCCAGCAGTGAGGTGGGGGGGGTGGGACCCACCGGGGAGCTGTTTTTT.

V usage is TRBV4-2 and J usage is TRBJ2-1, with 7 positions matching TRBD1. CDR3 length equals 16 residues. Germline V gene data show CDR1 as LGHNA and CDR2 as YNFKEQ. The V segment lost 0 bases and the J segment 6 bases; nucleotides outside the gene matches: 8. The CDR3 reads CASSQDTPDRVNEQFF. The CDR3 nucleotides are TGTGCCAGCAGCCAAGATACCCCTGACAGGGTCAATGAGCAGTTCTTC.

This clone has just one count. The rearrangement links TRBV11-3 to TRBJ2-7; D might be TRBD1 (6 bases). V was pared by 0 bases and J by 0 bases, with 9 bases between. This CDR3 has 15 amino acids. Germline V lookup: CDR1 SGHNT, CDR2 YENEEA. The CDR3 region has the DNA TGTGCCAGCAGCTTAGAGGACAGTGCCTCCTACGAGCAGTACTTC. This sequence encodes CASSLEDSASYEQYF. Combining the CDR3 with reference TRBV11-3 and TRBJ2-7 gives the whole variable domain EAGVVQSPRYKIIEKKQPVAFWCNPISGHNTLYWYLQNLGQGPELLIRYENEEAVDDSQLPKDRFSAERLKGVDSTLKIQPAELGDSAVYLCASSLEDSASYEQYFGPGTRLTVT.

The V gene is TRBV6-6, the J gene TRBJ1-1; the D gene is possibly TRBD1 (5 bases). Per germline, CDR1 MNHNY and CDR2 SVGAGI (reference sequence). The V end lost 4 bases, the J end lost 5 bases, and 14 bases lay between the germline ends. The length of the CDR3 is 14 residues. CDR3 loop: CASSSSGGRTEAFF. The CDR3 DNA sequence: TGTGCCAGCAGTTCCTCCGGGGGACGGACTGAAGCTTTCTTT.